This TCR beta chain was sequenced during a study of cytomegalovirus exposure and HLA in healthy donors. Overall study: It was reported in a later analysis that the same platform had been used for the 90 to 150 validation repertoires as for the approximately 670 first-cohort repertoires.

The CDR3 length is 13 residues. The germline V gene has CDR1 SQVTM and CDR2 ANQGSEA. V gave up 8 bases and J gave up 5 bases; unmatched junction bases: 7. Method: immunoSEQ multiplex PCR; TCRdb's copy keeps in-frame clones and lacks some. The data hold hundreds of thousands of clones, with around four fifths observed a single time. Donors were drawn from the approximately 110-subject validation cohort, separate from the approximately 640-subject first cohort. A word on this clone: Its antigen is currently unknown.

Study-level points and caveats: A few of the chains that were CMV-associated were confirmed in vitro to be specific for CMV antigens. Cytomegalovirus association was assigned to more than 150 TCR beta chains.

The sequencing sample was made of PBMCs. This chain joins TRBV29-1 and TRBJ2-1; 9 positions agree with TRBD2. This sequence originates from a woman aged 18-29 years in good health and CMV-seronegative. The CDR3 region is CSSRGLANNEQFF. The CDR3 DNA is TGCAGCTCCAGGGGACTAGCTAACAATGAGCAGTTCTTC.